Judged by abundance, the clone carrying this T cell receptor beta chain is medium-sized. Its antigen is undetermined. Found in a library prepared for alpha chains, this beta chain is an off-target read, and its abundance has little meaning. This sample stems from a study of spatial heterogeneity in lung cancer. The study's findings and limits: Tumors with more nonsynonymous mutations had more expanded intratumoral alpha and beta TCRs.

CDR1 and CDR2 from the germline V gene are SEHNR and FQNEAQ (reference sequence). V lost 5 bases, J lost 0 bases, and 4 bases lay in between. The CDR3 has 13 amino acids. Noted time point: sample taken at primary tumor resection. No cell sorting; template was whole RNA from tumor, lung tissue or PBMC. Each molecule of TCR cDNA was tagged with one unique molecular identifier. TCRdb reprocessed the 5' RACE reads via MiXCR and lists one record per CDR3 protein. The sample has 17,000 or so distinct CDR3 sequences; around 6.2% are singletons. The chain uses TRBV7-9 and TRBJ1-4; the D is unclear. The receptor comes from a male donor with early-stage non-small cell lung cancer. Source: lung tumor tissue, taken at surgery. The CDR3 reads CASSPPTNEKLFF. The DNA for the CDR3 is TGTGCCAGCAGCCCTCCAACTAATGAAAAACTGTTTTTT.